This T cell receptor (beta chain) was observed in a study of blood T cells in healthy people across ages (dated by TCRdb to the mid-2010s). Study-wide context: In model experiments, roughly one uniquely barcoded TCR beta cDNA molecule per two T cells was captured by template switching. The study measured age-related changes in TCR beta repertoire diversity using deep sequencing normalized with unique cDNA molecular identifiers. Donors were grouped into four age groups: young (average roughly 17 years), middle-aged (over 35), aged (around 60) and long-lived (around 82). To avoid experimental bias, donors of different ages were spread randomly across the sequencing lanes. For two donors (one aged 18 to 30 and one aged 80 or older), the study analyzed two additional independent replicas of 1 million unique cDNA reads from the same blood draw. The study at large found these results: Bulk unsorted PBMC profiling prevented conclusive comparison of naive and antigen-experienced compartments. Observed TCR beta diversity correlated strongly with the percentage of naive T cells measured by flow cytometry. Donor CMV infection status was unknown, potentially confounding age-related changes in expanded clonotypes. As age increased, observed TCR beta diversity per million T cells dropped in a roughly linear way, and a significant reduction was already evident by age 40. Compared with the aged group, the long-lived group had more naive CD4+ T cells, fewer expanded clones and increased TCR diversity, a pattern suggesting age selection. Total diversity estimates from one million sequenced T cells were considered lower bounds and underestimates.

Its CDR3 holds 13 amino acids, cysteine through phenylalanine. Just CDR3 DNA is preserved here, 39 bases in frame from base 1. CDR1 and CDR2, per the germline V gene, are SQVTM and ANQGSEA. The library was obtained by 5' RACE. The sample was run on an Illumina HiSeq 2500. A second 7 to 11 cycle PCR used a sample-barcoded 5' primer and a J-beta primer mix. A template-switch 5' adaptor carrying 12 random nucleotides introduced a unique molecular identifier onto each TCR beta cDNA molecule. Each sample yielded at least 3 million CDR3-containing paired-end reads. All of the RNA was converted into first-strand cDNA using the Mint cDNA synthesis kit, with a TRBC-specific oligonucleotide serving as the primer. Following uracil-DNA glycosylase treatment, a first 18-cycle PCR with universal primers M1SS and BC2_uni_R was performed on all cDNA. As for the original processing: For normalization, 1 million high-quality reads, each with a distinct molecular identifier, were randomly selected from each sample. Reads with shared molecular identifiers were discarded instead of being binned into consensus sequences. MiTCR, set to a Q25 quality threshold and the strictest error-elimination algorithm, was used for CDR3 identification, clonotype clustering and error correction. A nonparametric unseen species model with Euler transformation was used to estimate a lower bound on total TCR beta diversity. TCRdb reanalyzed the raw reads on its own, using fastp at Q25 for trimming and MiXCR for clone calling, and kept in-frame beta chains. Rows merge per CDR3 protein into single entries with the most common DNA and genes. TCRdb, not the authors, supplied the V and J calls. In this sample the table shows about 650,000 distinct CDR3 sequences, approximately 52% of which occur a single time. Of the sample, 13% is held by the ten largest clones.

The roughly 38 donors, aged about 6 to 100 years, were systemically healthy Caucasian individuals from Russia. Each donor gave around 9.9 milliliters of peripheral blood, collected into EDTA-treated Vacutainer tubes. PBMCs were isolated by Ficoll-Paque density-gradient centrifugation, with at least 7 million obtained per sample. Total RNA was extracted from PBMCs with Trizol reagent, with at least 5.5 micrograms obtained per sample. For every donor, an aliquot of PBMCs went through flow cytometry to measure the percentages of naive CD45RAhigh/CD27high T cells. Of note for this clonotype: Its antigen is still unknown. There are no base qualities to consult, and no much larger clone falls within one base.

This sequence uses TRBV29-1 and TRBJ2-4, with TRBD1 matching 7 junction bases. The DNA matches TRBJ2-7 better at its end, which makes the J call doubtful. This receptor was obtained from an elderly woman in good health. Material for sequencing was blood. CDR3 sequence: CSVVRDRTYEQYF. The DNA sequence reads TGCAGCGTTGTAAGGGACAGAACTTACGAGCAGTACTTC.